This T cell receptor beta chain originates from a study of blood T cell repertoires in COVID-19. Study in general: PBMCs, B-cell-depleted T cells, or T cells were the source of the cDNA or gDNA that made up the material.

The length of the CDR3 is 13 residues. CDR1 and CDR2 (germline): WNHNN, SYGVQD (reference sequence). Between the trimmed V and J ends, which lost 5 bases and 0 bases, there was a span of 7 bases. Generated by immunoSEQ multiplex PCR, the TCRdb table keeps only in-frame clones and is missing some. The sample holds roughly 200,000 clones; roughly four fifths are singletons and the top ten take nearly 9.5%. The chain carries TRBV10-1 and TRBJ1-2; the D gene is possibly TRBD1 (6 bases). This receptor was taken from a man in his forties or fifties who had recovered from COVID-19. Sequences were obtained from PBMCs or T cells enriched from blood (not recorded which). For the CDR3, the DNA is TGCGCCAGCAGTCGGACAGCTAACTATGGCTACACCTTC. This encodes CASSRTANYGYTF.